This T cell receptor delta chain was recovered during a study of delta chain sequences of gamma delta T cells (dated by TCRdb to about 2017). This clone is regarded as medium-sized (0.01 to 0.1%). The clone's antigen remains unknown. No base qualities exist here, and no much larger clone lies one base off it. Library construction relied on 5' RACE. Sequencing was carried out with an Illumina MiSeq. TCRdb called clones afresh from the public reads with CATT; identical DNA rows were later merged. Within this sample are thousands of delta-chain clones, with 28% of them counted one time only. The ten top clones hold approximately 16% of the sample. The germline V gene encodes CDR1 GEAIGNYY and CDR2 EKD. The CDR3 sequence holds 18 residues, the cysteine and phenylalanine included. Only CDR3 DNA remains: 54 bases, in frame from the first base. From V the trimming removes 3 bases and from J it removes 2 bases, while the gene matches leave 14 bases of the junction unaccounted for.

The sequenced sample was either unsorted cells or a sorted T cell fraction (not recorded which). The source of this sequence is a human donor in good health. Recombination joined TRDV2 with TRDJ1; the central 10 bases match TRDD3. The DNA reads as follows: TGTGCCTGTGACGCTTTACTGGGGGATTCGGCTAGGACCGATAAACTCATCTTT. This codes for CACDALLGDSARTDKLIF.